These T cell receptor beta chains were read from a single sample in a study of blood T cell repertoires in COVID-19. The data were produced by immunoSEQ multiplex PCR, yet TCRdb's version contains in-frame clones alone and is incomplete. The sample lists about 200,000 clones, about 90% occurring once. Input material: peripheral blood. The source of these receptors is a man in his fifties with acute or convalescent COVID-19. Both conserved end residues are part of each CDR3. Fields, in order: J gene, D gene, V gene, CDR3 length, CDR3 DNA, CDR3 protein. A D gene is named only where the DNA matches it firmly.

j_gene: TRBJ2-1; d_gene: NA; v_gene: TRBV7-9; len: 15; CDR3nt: TGTGCCAGCAGCTCTTTAGACAGCTCCTACAATGAGCAGTTCTTC; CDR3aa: CASSSLDSSYNEQFF
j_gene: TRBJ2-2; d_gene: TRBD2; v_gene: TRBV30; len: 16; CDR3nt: TGTGCCTGGAGGTCGGGACTAGCTCCGAACACCGGGGAGCTGTTTTTT; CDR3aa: CAWRSGLAPNTGELFF
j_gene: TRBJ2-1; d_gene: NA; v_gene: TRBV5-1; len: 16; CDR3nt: TGCGCCAGCAGGGTTTCAACAGAAGACCATTACAATGAGCAGTTCTTC; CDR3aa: CASRVSTEDHYNEQFF
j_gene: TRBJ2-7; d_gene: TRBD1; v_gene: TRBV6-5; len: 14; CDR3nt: TGTGCCAGCGGAAAGGACAGGGGAGCGAGAGAGCAGTACTTC; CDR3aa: CASGKDRGAREQYF
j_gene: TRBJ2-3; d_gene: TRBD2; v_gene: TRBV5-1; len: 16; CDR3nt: TGCGCCAGCAGCTCAGGACTAGCGGGAGCCACAGATACGCAGTATTTT; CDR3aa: CASSSGLAGATDTQYF
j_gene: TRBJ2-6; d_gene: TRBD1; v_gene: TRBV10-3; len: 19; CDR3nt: TGTGCCATCAGTGAGCACACCGGGACAGGGAGGTCTGGGGCCAACGTCCTGACTTTC; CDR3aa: CAISEHTGTGRSGANVLTF
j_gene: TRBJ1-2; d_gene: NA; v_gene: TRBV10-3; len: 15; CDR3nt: TGTGCCATCAGTGAGGAGGGGGTTCCTACCTATGGCTACACCTTC; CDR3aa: CAISEEGVPTYGYTF
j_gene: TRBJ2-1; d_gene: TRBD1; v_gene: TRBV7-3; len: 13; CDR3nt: TGTGCCAGCAGCCTCGACCCGGACAGGGAGCGATTCTTC; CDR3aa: CASSLDPDRERFF
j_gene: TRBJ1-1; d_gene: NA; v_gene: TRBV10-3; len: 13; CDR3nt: TGTGCCATCAGTGAGACTGGGCAGGGAACAGCTTTCTTT; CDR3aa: CAISETGQGTAFF
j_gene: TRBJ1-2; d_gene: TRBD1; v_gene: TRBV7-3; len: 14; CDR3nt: TGTGCCAGCAGCTTAGCCCCTCAGGGGGAAGGCTACACCTTC; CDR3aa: CASSLAPQGEGYTF
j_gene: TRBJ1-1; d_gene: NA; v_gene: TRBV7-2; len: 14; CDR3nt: TGTGCCAGCAGCCCCATCGGGGGGAACACTGAAGCTTTCTTT; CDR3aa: CASSPIGGNTEAFF
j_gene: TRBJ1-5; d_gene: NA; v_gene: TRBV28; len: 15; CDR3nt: TGTGCCAGCAGTTTCCCCGGGGGCGGGAGTCAGCCCCAGCATTTT; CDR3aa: CASSFPGGGSQPQHF
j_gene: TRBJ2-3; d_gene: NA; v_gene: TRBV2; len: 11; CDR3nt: TGTGCCAGCAGCTCCACAGATACGCAGTATTTT; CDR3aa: CASSSTDTQYF
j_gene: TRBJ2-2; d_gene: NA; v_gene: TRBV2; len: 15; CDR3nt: TGTGCCAGCACCAGCCGGGACACTAACACCGGGGAGCTGTTTTTT; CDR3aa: CASTSRDTNTGELFF
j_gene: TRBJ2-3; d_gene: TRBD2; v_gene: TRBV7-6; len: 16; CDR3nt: TGTGCCAGCAGCTTATCTATAGCTAGCGGGGGGGCTACGCAGTATTTT; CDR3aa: CASSLSIASGGATQYF